This T cell receptor beta chain was profiled in a study of brain metastases from non-small cell lung cancer. Libraries were prepared by immunoSEQ multiplex PCR; TCRdb keeps only in-frame clonotypes and omits some of them. The sample lists some 400 clones; under 90% were seen once. V dropped 1 base and J dropped 4 bases, with 13 bases sitting between them. This CDR3 has 15 amino acids. Per germline, CDR1 SEHNR and CDR2 FQNEAQ (reference sequence). J is TRBJ1-1 and V is TRBV7-9; D may be TRBD1 (5 bases). The source material was tumor-adjacent normal tissue. The sequence derives from a donor over 35 with non-small cell lung cancer. In nucleotides, the CDR3 is TGTGCCAGCAGCTTAGATGCAGGGTGGGCCACTGAAGCTTTCTTT. Protein sequence: CASSLDAGWATEAFF.